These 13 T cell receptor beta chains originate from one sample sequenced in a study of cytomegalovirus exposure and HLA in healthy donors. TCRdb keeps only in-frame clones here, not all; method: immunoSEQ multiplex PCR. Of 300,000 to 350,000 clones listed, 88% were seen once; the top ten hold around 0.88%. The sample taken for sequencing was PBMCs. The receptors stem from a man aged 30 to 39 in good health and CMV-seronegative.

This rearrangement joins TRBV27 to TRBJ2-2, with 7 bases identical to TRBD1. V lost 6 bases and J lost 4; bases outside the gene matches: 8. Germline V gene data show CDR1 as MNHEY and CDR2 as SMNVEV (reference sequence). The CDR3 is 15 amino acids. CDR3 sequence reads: CASRDRQGGTGELFF. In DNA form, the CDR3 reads TGTGCCAGCAGAGATCGACAGGGCGGCACCGGGGAGCTGTTTTTT.

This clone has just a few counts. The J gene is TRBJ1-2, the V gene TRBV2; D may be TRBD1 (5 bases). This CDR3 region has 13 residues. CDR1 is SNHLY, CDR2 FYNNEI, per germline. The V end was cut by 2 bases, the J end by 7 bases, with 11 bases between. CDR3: CASSEQGGGGYTF. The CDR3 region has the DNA TGTGCCAGCAGTGAACAGGGTGGCGGTGGCTACACCTTC.

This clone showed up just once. CDR3 sequence reads: CASNVYRGVNQPQHF. The CDR3 DNA reads as TGTGCCAGCAACGTTTACAGGGGGGTCAATCAGCCCCAGCATTTT. The chain uses TRBV5-6 and TRBJ1-5, with 8 nucleotides matching TRBD1. This CDR3 contains 15 residues. V trimming: 6 bases; J trimming: 3 bases; junction bases outside the gene matches: 8. CDR1 is SGHDT and CDR2 is YYEEEE in the germline V gene.

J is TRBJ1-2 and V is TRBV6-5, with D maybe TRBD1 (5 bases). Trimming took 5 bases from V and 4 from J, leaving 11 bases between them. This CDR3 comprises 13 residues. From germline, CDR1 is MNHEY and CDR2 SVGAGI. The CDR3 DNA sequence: TGTGCCAGCAGTCCCCAGGGCGGCTATGGCTACACCTTC. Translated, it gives CASSPQGGYGYTF.

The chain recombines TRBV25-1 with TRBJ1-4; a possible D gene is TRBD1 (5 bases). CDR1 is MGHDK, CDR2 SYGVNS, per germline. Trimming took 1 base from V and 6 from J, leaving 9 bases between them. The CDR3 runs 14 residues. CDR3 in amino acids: CASSEWGDDEKLFF. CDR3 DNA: TGTGCCAGCAGTGAATGGGGGGACGATGAAAAACTGTTTTTT. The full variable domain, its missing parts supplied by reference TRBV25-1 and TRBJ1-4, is EADIYQTPRYLVIGTGKKITLECSQTMGHDKMYWYQQDPGMELHLIHYSYGVNSTEKGDLSSESTVSRIRTEHFPLTLESARPSHTSQYLCASSEWGDDEKLFFGSGTQLSVL.

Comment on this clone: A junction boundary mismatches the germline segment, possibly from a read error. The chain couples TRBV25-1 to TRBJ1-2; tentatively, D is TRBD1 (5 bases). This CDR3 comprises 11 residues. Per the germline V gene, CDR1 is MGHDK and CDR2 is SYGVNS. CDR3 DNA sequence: TGTGCCAGCAGTGGATCTCGGGACTACTACTTC. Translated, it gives CASSGSRDYYF.

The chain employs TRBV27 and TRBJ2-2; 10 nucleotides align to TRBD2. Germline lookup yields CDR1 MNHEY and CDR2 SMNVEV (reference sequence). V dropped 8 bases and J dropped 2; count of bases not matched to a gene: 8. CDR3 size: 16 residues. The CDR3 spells CASREVAGGNTGELFF. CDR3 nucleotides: TGTGCCAGCCGGGAGGTAGCGGGAGGTAACACCGGGGAGCTGTTTTTT.

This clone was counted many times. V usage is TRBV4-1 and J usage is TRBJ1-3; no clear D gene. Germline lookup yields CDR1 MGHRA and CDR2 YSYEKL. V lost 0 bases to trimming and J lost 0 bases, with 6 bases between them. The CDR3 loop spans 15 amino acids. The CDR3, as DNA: TGCGCCAGCAGCCAAGATTATCCCTCTGGAAACACCATATATTTT. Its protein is CASSQDYPSGNTIYF.

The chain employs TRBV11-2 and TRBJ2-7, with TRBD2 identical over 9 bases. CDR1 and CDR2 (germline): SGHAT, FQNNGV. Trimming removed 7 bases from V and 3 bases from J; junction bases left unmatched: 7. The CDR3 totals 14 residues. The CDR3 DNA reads TGTGCCAGCATGCGTCTAGCGGGATTCTACGAGCAGTACTTC. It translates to CASMRLAGFYEQYF.

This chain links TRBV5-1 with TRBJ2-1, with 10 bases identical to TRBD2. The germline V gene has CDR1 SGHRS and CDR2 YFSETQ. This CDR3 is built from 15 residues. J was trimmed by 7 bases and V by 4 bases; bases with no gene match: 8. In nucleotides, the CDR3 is TGCGCCAGCAGCCCCCGACTAGCGGGTAAGAATGAGCAGTTCTTC. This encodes CASSPRLAGKNEQFF.

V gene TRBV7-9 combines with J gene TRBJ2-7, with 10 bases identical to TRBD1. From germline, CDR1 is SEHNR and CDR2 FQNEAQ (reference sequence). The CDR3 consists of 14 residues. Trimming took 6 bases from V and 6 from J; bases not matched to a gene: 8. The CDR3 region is CASSDGQGVLEQYF. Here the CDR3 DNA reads TGTGCCAGCAGTGACGGACAGGGGGTTCTCGAGCAGTACTTC.

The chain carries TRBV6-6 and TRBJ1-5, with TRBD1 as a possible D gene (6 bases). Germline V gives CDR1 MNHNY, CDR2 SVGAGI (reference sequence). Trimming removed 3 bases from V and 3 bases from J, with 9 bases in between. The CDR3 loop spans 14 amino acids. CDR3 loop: CASSYGDNNQPQHF. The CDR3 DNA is TGTGCCAGCAGTTATGGGGACAACAATCAGCCCCAGCATTTT.

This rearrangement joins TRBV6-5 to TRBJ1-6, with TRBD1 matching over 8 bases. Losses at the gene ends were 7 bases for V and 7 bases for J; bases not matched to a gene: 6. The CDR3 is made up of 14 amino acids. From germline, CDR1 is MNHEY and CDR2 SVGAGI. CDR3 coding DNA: TGTGCCAGCAAAAACCGGGACAGGAATTCACCCCTCCACTTT. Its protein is CASKNRDRNSPLHF.